These 31 T cell receptor beta chains were sequenced from one sample in a study of radiation and T cells in renal cell carcinoma. Method: immunoSEQ multiplex PCR; TCRdb's copy keeps in-frame clones and lacks some. The profile covers about 83,000 clones, with 75% to 90% appearing a single time and more than 2% taken by the ten largest. The time point: blood 4 weeks post-SBRT, at nephrectomy. Treatment described: 15 Gy SBRT to primary tumor, nephrectomy 4 weeks later. The sequencing used blood, collected from a patient whose treatment included radiotherapy and nephrectomy. The receptors originated from a woman aged 55 to 70 with renal cell carcinoma.

CDR3 loop: CASSERWETQYF. The CDR3 DNA follows: TGTGCCAGCAGTGAAAGGTGGGAGACCCAGTACTTC. The rearrangement links TRBV2 to TRBJ2-5; D gene unclear. Germline loops: CDR1 SNHLY, CDR2 FYNNEI. Trimming removed 2 bases from V and 5 bases from J, with 6 bases in between. This CDR3 region has 12 residues.

This rearrangement joins TRBV6-5 to TRBJ1-5; no definite D call. CDR3 length: 13 amino acids. Germline V gives CDR1 MNHEY, CDR2 SVGAGI. Trimming removed 1 base from V and 7 bases from J, with 8 bases in between. CDR3 nucleotide sequence: TGTGCCAGCAGTTACTACCTGGGCCAGCCCCAGCATTTT. This translates into CASSYYLGQPQHF.

V gene TRBV4-1 combines with J gene TRBJ2-7, with 7 nucleotides matching TRBD2. There are 16 residues in the CDR3. The germline V gene encodes CDR1 MGHRA and CDR2 YSYEKL. V shed 0 bases, J shed 3 bases, and the junction held 8 bases outside the gene matches. For the CDR3, the DNA is TGCGCCAGCAGCCAAGAACCTGGACTAGACGGCTACGAGCAGTACTTC. Translating it yields CASSQEPGLDGYEQYF.

As for this clone: Mismatch with germline at one junction end may stem from a read error. The genes are TRBV7-7 and TRBJ2-2; D gene ambiguous. Germline CDR1 and CDR2: SSHAT and FNYEAQ (reference sequence). This CDR3 spans 17 amino acids. CDR3 sequence: CASSPLIRVDNTGELFF. The CDR3 nucleotides read TGTGCTAGCAGCCCCCTTATTAGGGTGGATAACACCGGGGAGCTGTTTTTT.

This clone was detected once. The chain has TRBV4-3 and TRBJ1-6; D gene unclear. V shed 2 bases and J shed 10 bases, with 12 bases lying between them. The germline V gene has CDR1 LGHNA and CDR2 YSLEER. The length of the CDR3 is 14 residues. CDR3: CASSQSFSESPLHF. In nucleotides, the CDR3 is TGCGCCAGCAGCCAATCGTTCTCCGAATCACCCCTCCACTTT.

This chain links TRBV27 with TRBJ2-1; D is possibly TRBD1 or TRBD2 (5 bases each). This CDR3 contains 14 residues. Deletions cut 5 bases from V and 7 bases from J, with 15 bases between. CDR1 and CDR2 from the germline V gene are MNHEY and SMNVEV (reference sequence). CDR3 in amino acids: CASSPGTYTNEQFF. DNA of the CDR3: TGTGCCAGCAGTCCGGGGACCTACACTAATGAGCAGTTCTTC.

V and J are TRBV5-1 and TRBJ1-2; the D gene is possibly TRBD1 (5 bases). Germline values: CDR1 SGHRS, CDR2 YFSETQ. Trimming took off 4 bases at V and 2 bases at J, with 12 bases between the two ends. The CDR3 totals 14 residues. DNA of the CDR3: TGCGCCAGCAGCCGCGGAGGGACCAACTATGGCTACACCTTC. This translates into CASSRGGTNYGYTF.

The chain recombines TRBV7-9 with TRBJ1-6, with TRBD1 identical over 9 bases. The V and J ends lost 7 bases and 12 bases, in that order; junction bases with no gene match: 13. The CDR3 consists of 15 residues. Germline V CDR1 and CDR2: SEHNR, FQNEAQ (reference sequence). In DNA form, the CDR3 reads TGTGCCAGCACCGACCGGTCGGGACAGGGTATACCCCTCCACTTT. Encoded protein: CASTDRSGQGIPLHF.

The V call is TRBV7-9, the J call TRBJ2-3; D gene ambiguous. The V gene lost 7 bases and the J gene lost 2 bases, with 1 base spanning the gap. The CDR3 has 10 amino acids. CDR1 and CDR2 from the germline V gene are SEHNR and FQNEAQ (reference sequence). The DNA for the CDR3 is TGTGCCAGCAACACAGATACGCAGTATTTT. Its translation is CASNTDTQYF. Together with reference TRBV7-9 and TRBJ2-3, the CDR3 gives the full variable domain: DTGVSQNPRHKITKRGQNVTFRCDPISEHNRLYWYRQTLGQGPEFLTYFQNEAQLEKSRLLSDRFSAERPKGSFSTLEIQRTEQGDSAMYLCASNTDTQYFGPGTRLTVL.

V usage is TRBV6-6 and J usage is TRBJ1-2, with D unresolved. Between the trimmed V and J ends, which lost 6 bases and 1 base, there was a span of 9 bases. Germline CDR1 and CDR2: MNHNY and SVGAGI (reference sequence). The CDR3 is 13 residues long. The DNA for the CDR3 is TGTGCCAGCAGCCCGCTCCTTAACTATGGCTACACCTTC. The encoded protein is CASSPLLNYGYTF.

The chain uses TRBV6-5 and TRBJ1-1; D gene ambiguous. Germline V CDR1 and CDR2: MNHEY, SVGAGI. V lost 3 bases, J lost 0 bases, and 8 bases lay in between. CDR3 size: 14 residues. Here the CDR3 DNA reads TGTGCCAGCAGTTATTCTCCATTGAACACTGAAGCTTTCTTT. Translating gives CASSYSPLNTEAFF.

This chain connects TRBV5-1 to TRBJ2-3; 8 bases map to TRBD1. Germline V lookup: CDR1 SGHRS, CDR2 YFSETQ. With V trimmed by 0 bases and J by 4 bases, 10 bases remained unmatched. The CDR3 sequence is 17 residues long. CDR3 nucleotides: TGCGCCAGCAGCTTGGCCTCGGCAGGGGGCGAAGCAGATACGCAGTATTTT. Residues: CASSLASAGGEADTQYF. Looking up the rest from reference TRBV5-1 and TRBJ2-3 gives the full variable domain: KAGVTQTPRYLIKTRGQQVTLSCSPISGHRSVSWYQQTPGQGLQFLFEYFSETQRNKGNFPGRFSGRQFSNSRSEMNVSTLELGDSALYLCASSLASAGGEADTQYFGPGTRLTVL.

The chain joins TRBV7-2 to TRBJ2-7; D is perhaps TRBD2 (6 bases). Looked up from germline, CDR1 is SGHTA and CDR2 is FQGNSA. V was trimmed by 8 bases and J by 0 bases, leaving 11 bases between them. CDR3 length equals 13 residues. As DNA, the CDR3 is TGTGCCAGCCGGGGGACGGTCTCCTACGAGCAGTACTTC. Amino acids: CASRGTVSYEQYF.

V and J are TRBV5-1 and TRBJ2-3; 7 nucleotides agree with TRBD2. The germline CDR1 and CDR2 sequences are SGHRS and YFSETQ. The V gene end was trimmed by 3 bases and the J gene end by 2 bases; junction bases not matched to a gene: 6. The CDR3 spans 15 residues. The CDR3 coding sequence is TGCGCCAGCAGCTATCCGGGGGGTTACACAGATACGCAGTATTTT. Translation: CASSYPGGYTDTQYF.

This clone was seen only a few times. The junction does not match germline at one end; this may be a read error. The chain is built from TRBV7-7 and TRBJ2-2; D remains ambiguous. The germline CDR1 and CDR2 sequences are SSHAT and FNYEAQ (reference sequence). The CDR3 covers 14 residues. CDR3: CASSLQLDTGELFF. As DNA, the CDR3 is TGTGCTAGCAGCTTACAGTTGGACACCGGGGAGCTGTTTTTT.

This chain links TRBV4-2 with TRBJ2-1; the match to TRBD2 covers 13 bases. Trimming cost V 0 bases and J 6 bases; bases outside gene matches: 5. Per germline, CDR1 LGHNA and CDR2 YNFKEQ. This CDR3 contains 17 residues. CDR3 bases: TGTGCCAGCAGCCAAGAGCCGGGACTAGCGGGACTCAATGAGCAGTTCTTC. The encoded protein is CASSQEPGLAGLNEQFF.

This chain joins TRBV15 and TRBJ1-4; the D is unclear. From germline, CDR1 is LNHNV and CDR2 YYDKDF (reference sequence). Trimming shortened V by 0 bases and J by 7 bases, and 9 bases separated the two germline ends. CDR3 length equals 14 residues. CDR3 region: CATSRDRVGEKLFF. CDR3 nucleotide sequence: TGTGCCACCAGCAGAGATCGGGTGGGTGAAAAACTGTTTTTT.

The V call is TRBV30, the J call TRBJ1-2; D call uncertain. V lost 2 bases, J lost 4 bases, and 20 bases lay in between. CDR3 length: 16 amino acids. Germline V lookup: CDR1 GTSNPN, CDR2 SVGIG (reference sequence). The chain's CDR3 is CAWSFSLRRRSYGYTF. DNA of the CDR3: TGTGCCTGGAGTTTCTCCTTAAGGAGGCGCAGCTATGGCTACACCTTC.

The chain carries TRBV6-5 and TRBJ2-7, with a possible D match to TRBD1 (5 bases). CDR1 and CDR2 (germline): MNHEY, SVGAGI. This CDR3 is built from 13 residues. V lost 6 bases and J 0 bases, leaving 9 bases between the germline ends. Here the CDR3 reads CASRSTVSYEQYF. The CDR3 coding sequence is TGTGCCAGCAGATCGACAGTCTCCTACGAGCAGTACTTC.

V is TRBV5-6 and J is TRBJ2-7; D gene unclear. The CDR3 has 13 amino acids. V was cut by 0 bases and J by 4 bases, with 8 bases left in between. Per germline, CDR1 SGHDT and CDR2 YYEEEE. The CDR3 bases are TGTGCCAGCAGCTTGGGGGGAATTTACGAGCAGTACTTC. Encoded protein: CASSLGGIYEQYF.

The rearrangement uses TRBV30 and TRBJ1-2; D is unresolved. Germline V gene lookup returns CDR1 GTSNPN and CDR2 SVGIG (reference sequence). Trimming removed 0 bases at V and 1 base at J, with 9 bases between. CDR3 size: 14 residues. The CDR3 DNA is TGTGCCTGGAGTGTAAGACCCTTTAACTATGGCTACACCTTC. Protein sequence: CAWSVRPFNYGYTF.

The chain links TRBV2 to TRBJ2-7; 9 nucleotides agree with TRBD2. J lost 1 base, V lost 4 bases, and 2 bases had no gene match. This CDR3 has 14 residues. Per germline, CDR1 SNHLY and CDR2 FYNNEI. In DNA form, the CDR3 reads TGTGCCAGCAGTGCCGCGGGGGGGTCCTACGAGCAGTACTTC. The encoded protein is CASSAAGGSYEQYF.

This clone was counted only a few times. J is TRBJ2-7 and V is TRBV15, with D perhaps assigned TRBD1 or TRBD2 (6 bases each). Germline CDR1 LNHNV, CDR2 YYDKDF (reference sequence). Trimming removed 2 bases from V and 6 bases from J, with 17 bases in between. This CDR3 has 15 residues. The CDR3 is CATSRSPRGGGEQYF. In nucleotides, the CDR3 is TGTGCCACCAGCAGATCCCCTCGAGGGGGAGGCGAGCAGTACTTC.

A word on this clone: Other DNA sequences in this sample translate to the same CDR3. The chain links TRBV15 to TRBJ2-5; tentatively, D is TRBD1 or TRBD2 (5 bases each). Trimming removed 0 bases from V and 1 base from J, with 9 bases in between. From germline, CDR1 is LNHNV and CDR2 YYDKDF (reference sequence). The length of the CDR3 is 15 residues. In nucleotides, the CDR3 is TGTGCCACCAGCAGAGATCGGGGACCCCAAGAGACCCAGTACTTC. It specifies CATSRDRGPQETQYF.

The rearrangement joins TRBV6-1 to TRBJ2-5, with 8 nucleotides matching TRBD1. CDR1 is MNHNS and CDR2 is SASEGT in the germline V gene. CDR3 length equals 10 residues. CDR3 sequence reads: CTGGKETQYF. CDR3 bases: TGTACAGGGGGAAAAGAGACCCAGTACTTC.

The chain links TRBV7-9 to TRBJ2-7; D is possibly TRBD1 or TRBD2 (5 bases each). The germline V gene encodes CDR1 SEHNR and CDR2 FQNEAQ (reference sequence). The length of the CDR3 is 12 residues. Trimming removed 8 bases at V and 6 bases at J, with 14 bases between. In DNA, the CDR3 is TGTGCCAGCCACGCCGGGGCCGGCGAGCAGTACTTC. Protein product: CASHAGAGEQYF.

The chain links TRBV11-2 to TRBJ1-1; TRBD1 might be the D (5 bases). Trimming cost V 1 base and J 3 bases, with 9 bases left between them. Germline-derived CDR1 and CDR2 are SGHAT and FQNNGV. The CDR3 runs 14 residues. CDR3 bases: TGTGCCAGCAGCTTAGGGGGCGCGGACACTGAAGCTTTCTTT. This encodes CASSLGGADTEAFF.

This chain uses TRBV15 with TRBJ1-6; possibly TRBD1 for D (6 bases). V dropped 0 bases and J dropped 4 bases, with 16 bases sitting between them. The length of the CDR3 is 18 residues. Germline CDR1 LNHNV, CDR2 YYDKDF (reference sequence). The DNA of the CDR3 is TGTGCCACCAGCAGAGAAGAGGCGTCGGGGGCTTATAATTCACCCCTCCACTTT. Protein: CATSREEASGAYNSPLHF.

V and J are TRBV10-3 and TRBJ1-2, with D possibly being TRBD1 (5 bases). V was clipped by 3 bases and J by 6 bases, with 8 bases between them. This CDR3 contains 12 residues. Germline CDR1 ENHRY, CDR2 SYGVKD. The CDR3 region has the DNA TGTGCCATCAGTGACAGGGTAGATGGCTACACCTTC. Residues: CAISDRVDGYTF.

J is TRBJ2-3 and V is TRBV28, with 7 bases lining up with TRBD1. Germline V gene data show CDR1 as MDHEN and CDR2 as SYDVKM. This CDR3 contains 15 residues. Germline trimming cut 8 bases from V and 1 base from J; bases unmatched to any gene: 9. The chain's CDR3 is CASVTGPIGTDTQYF. CDR3 DNA sequence: TGTGCCAGCGTGACAGGGCCTATTGGCACAGATACGCAGTATTTT.

This chain joins TRBV10-3 and TRBJ2-5; a weak D match, TRBD2 (6 bases). Trimming removed 10 bases from V and 2 bases from J, with 17 bases in between. The CDR3 sequence is 14 residues long. Germline CDR1 is ENHRY and CDR2 is SYGVKD. CDR3 bases: TGTGCCACCCACGATTACGGGGGTCAAGAGACCCAGTACTTC. This gives the protein CATHDYGGQETQYF.